These 30 T cell receptor beta chains originate from one sample sequenced in a study of cytomegalovirus exposure and HLA in healthy donors. The PCR had 60 Vbeta and 13 Jbeta primers. TCRdb's table, derived via immunoSEQ multiplex PCR, lists solely in-frame clones and lacks some. The sample yields 150,000 or so clones, roughly 80% seen once. The sample taken for sequencing was PBMCs. The receptors stem from a male donor in good health and CMV-seronegative.

The J gene is TRBJ2-7, the V gene TRBV28; TRBD1 matches 12 bases. The CDR3 has 15 amino acids. Germline V gene lookup returns CDR1 MDHEN and CDR2 SYDVKM. Trimming cost V 4 bases and J 6 bases; bases outside gene matches: 7. The DNA of the CDR3 is TGTGCCAGCAGTTCCTCCGGGACAGGGGGCTTCGAGCAGTACTTC. Protein product: CASSSSGTGGFEQYF.

The CDR3 bases are TGTGCCAGCAGTTTAGGCGGTCGAGCGGGAGCCTACGAGCAGTACTTC. This sequence encodes CASSLGGRAGAYEQYF. The chain recombines TRBV28 with TRBJ2-7; 8 bases agree with TRBD2. CDR1 is MDHEN, CDR2 SYDVKM, per germline. The CDR3 has 16 residues. Losses at the gene ends were 2 bases for V and 2 bases for J; bases not matched to a gene: 8.

The CDR3 coding sequence is TGTGCCAGCAGCTTAGATGGGAGTGGAAACACCATATATTTT. Protein sequence: CASSLDGSGNTIYF. The gene calls are TRBV7-6 and TRBJ1-3; D remains unclear. Trimming took 1 base from V and 3 from J, leaving 7 bases between them. This CDR3 has 14 amino acids. The germline gives CDR1 SGHVS, CDR2 FNYEAQ. The full variable domain, in which reference TRBV7-6 and TRBJ1-3 provide the parts outside the CDR3, is GAGVSQSPRYKVTKRGQDVALRCDPISGHVSLYWYRQALGQGPEFLTYFNYEAQQDKSGLPNDRFSAERPEGSISTLTIQRTEQRDSAMYRCASSLDGSGNTIYFGEGSWLTVV.

This chain joins TRBV29-1 and TRBJ2-6; a weak D match, TRBD2 (6 bases). This CDR3 comprises 14 residues. The V and J ends lost 4 bases and 2 bases respectively, with 9 bases between them. The germline V gene encodes CDR1 SQVTM and CDR2 ANQGSEA. The CDR3 region has the DNA TGCAGCGTTGTGGAGGGCGCTGGGGCCAACGTCCTGACTTTC. It translates to CSVVEGAGANVLTF. Variable domain in full (rest from reference TRBV29-1 and TRBJ2-6): SAVISQKPSRDICQRGTSLTIQCQVDSQVTMMFWYRQQPGQSLTLIATANQGSEATYESGFVIDKFPISRPNLTFSTLTVSNMSPEDSSIYLCSVVEGAGANVLTFGAGSRLTVL.

The rearrangement joins TRBV4-1 to TRBJ2-7; possibly TRBD1 for D (5 bases). Germline V gene lookup returns CDR1 MGHRA and CDR2 YSYEKL. The CDR3 runs 18 residues. V was cut by 0 bases and J by 2 bases, with 20 bases left in between. Here the CDR3 DNA reads TGCGCCAGCAGCCAAGAAAAGGTTGGGCAGGGTCGAACCTACGAGCAGTACTTC. Translating gives CASSQEKVGQGRTYEQYF.

In the case of this clone: The identical CDR3 is also encoded by other nucleotide sequences in the sample. The gene calls are TRBV2 and TRBJ1-3; D is possibly TRBD1 (6 bases). The V gene's germline CDR1 is SNHLY and CDR2 FYNNEI. V dropped 6 bases and J dropped 2 bases, with 11 bases sitting between them. The CDR3 extends over 14 amino acids. Here the CDR3 reads CASRPQGPGNTIYF. Written as DNA, the CDR3 is TGTGCCAGCAGACCCCAGGGGCCTGGAAACACCATATATTTT.

V and J are TRBV28 and TRBJ1-5, with 10 positions matching TRBD1. Germline-derived CDR1 and CDR2 are MDHEN and SYDVKM. J gave up 4 bases and V 2 bases, and 8 bases lay outside the gene matches. The CDR3 spans 17 residues. DNA of the CDR3: TGTGCCAGCAGTTTAGGGACAGGGGTCCTGCGTAATCAGCCCCAGCATTTT. Translated: CASSLGTGVLRNQPQHF. Looking up the rest from reference TRBV28 and TRBJ1-5 gives the full variable domain: DVKVTQSSRYLVKRTGEKVFLECVQDMDHENMFWYRQDPGLGLRLIYFSYDVKMKEKGDIPEGYSVSREKKERFSLILESASTNQTSMYLCASSLGTGVLRNQPQHFGDGTRLSIL.

This clone appeared a single time. The gene calls are TRBV7-2 and TRBJ2-7, with D perhaps TRBD1 (6 bases). The ends were cut back, 4 bases at V and 6 bases at J, with 10 bases in the middle. The CDR3 is made up of 12 amino acids. The germline V gene has CDR1 SGHTA and CDR2 FQGNSA. The CDR3 DNA reads as TGTGCCAGCAGCTGGGGGCTCGCCGAGCAGTACTTC. Protein sequence: CASSWGLAEQYF.

The J gene is TRBJ1-6, the V gene TRBV2; D is unclear. The CDR3 sequence is 13 residues long. Trimming shortened V by 8 bases and J by 6 bases, and 11 bases separated the two germline ends. CDR1 and CDR2 from the germline V gene are SNHLY and FYNNEI. The CDR3 here is CASDEDSNSPLHF. DNA for the CDR3: TGTGCCAGCGACGAGGATTCTAATTCACCCCTCCACTTT.

On this clone: Mismatch with germline at one junction end may stem from a read error. The gene calls are TRBV5-4 and TRBJ1-2, with 7 bases lining up with TRBD1. Germline CDR1 SGHNT, CDR2 YYREEE (reference sequence). The CDR3 consists of 15 residues. The CDR3 loop is CASSSRRQGDYDYTF. In nucleotides, the CDR3 is TGTGCCAGCAGCTCCCGTCGACAGGGCGACTATGACTACACCTTC.

The chain employs TRBV5-1 and TRBJ2-5; 9 bases are a match to TRBD1. The CDR3 is 14 amino acids. The J segment lost 11 bases and the V segment lost 4 bases, leaving 12 bases of the junction unmatched. Germline CDR1 SGHRS, CDR2 YFSETQ. In DNA form, the CDR3 reads TGCGCCAGCAGCCCAGGGACAGGGACGGGGGAGCAGTACTTC. Encoded protein: CASSPGTGTGEQYF.

The chain joins TRBV2 to TRBJ1-1, with TRBD1 matching over 8 bases. Trimming took 6 bases from V and 1 from J; bases not matched to a gene: 7. The CDR3 consists of 15 residues. In germline, CDR1 is SNHLY, CDR2 FYNNEI. The CDR3 nucleotides read TGTGCCAGCAGGCACGACAGGGGAGGGAACACTGAAGCTTTCTTT. Translating gives CASRHDRGGNTEAFF.

This chain uses TRBV9 with TRBJ2-1; TRBD2 matches at 12 bases. The V gene end was trimmed by 2 bases and the J gene end by 9 bases; junction bases not matched to a gene: 9. This CDR3 is 16 amino acids long. In germline, CDR1 is SGDLS, CDR2 YYNGEE. The CDR3 sequence: CASSVETSGSRGEQFF. CDR3 coding DNA: TGTGCCAGCAGCGTCGAGACTAGCGGGAGTCGAGGTGAGCAGTTCTTC.

V is TRBV7-6 and J is TRBJ2-1; D is unresolved. Germline assignment: CDR1 SGHVS and CDR2 FNYEAQ. This CDR3 region has 15 residues. V lost 6 bases and J lost 8, with 20 bases in between. DNA for the CDR3: TGTGCCAGCAGATCCGAGGATTTGGGTTCCCATGAGCAGTTCTTC. It translates to CASRSEDLGSHEQFF.

This sequence joins TRBV7-6 and TRBJ2-2; D is uncertain. The V gene's germline CDR1 is SGHVS and CDR2 FNYEAQ. The CDR3 loop spans 15 amino acids. Trimming pared 4 bases from V and 0 bases from J, leaving 9 bases between. The CDR3, as DNA: TGTGCCAGCAGCTCGCGGAACGCGAACACCGGGGAGCTGTTTTTT. Translation gives CASSSRNANTGELFF.

CDR3 region: CASSSGVAPQETQYF. In nucleotides, the CDR3 is TGTGCCAGTAGTAGCGGGGTGGCTCCTCAAGAGACCCAGTACTTC. The chain links TRBV19 to TRBJ2-5; tentative D call: TRBD2 (6 bases). There are 15 residues in the CDR3. V was cut by 4 bases and J by 2 bases, with 14 bases left in between. Germline CDR1 is LNHDA and CDR2 is SQIVND (reference sequence).

The V and J genes are TRBV7-8 and TRBJ2-7, with 15 bases matching TRBD2. From germline, CDR1 is SGHVS and CDR2 FQNEAQ. CDR3 length: 17 residues. Losses at the gene ends were 2 bases for V and 7 bases for J; bases not matched to a gene: 9. The CDR3 sequence: CASSLLRTSGRVPEQYF. The CDR3 region has the DNA TGTGCCAGCAGCTTACTAAGGACTAGCGGGAGGGTACCGGAGCAGTACTTC.

The sample holds a few counts of this clone. The chain recombines TRBV29-1 with TRBJ1-1; perhaps TRBD1 as D (6 bases). V was cut by 7 bases and J by 10 bases, with 16 bases left in between. Germline V lookup: CDR1 SQVTM, CDR2 ANQGSEA. CDR3 length: 11 residues. The CDR3 nucleotides are TGCAGCGGGATACAGGGCCGGGGAGCTTTCTTT. This translates into CSGIQGRGAFF.

J is TRBJ2-7 and V is TRBV6-1; 8 positions match TRBD1. The junction had 3 bases not matched to a gene; V was cut back by 6 bases and J by 5 bases. The germline CDR1 and CDR2 sequences are MNHNS and SASEGT. CDR3 size: 12 residues. Here the CDR3 DNA reads TGTGCCAGCAGGATGACAGGGGACGAGCAGTACTTC. It encodes CASRMTGDEQYF.

This rearrangement joins TRBV19 to TRBJ1-3; 9 nucleotides agree with TRBD1. Per germline, CDR1 LNHDA and CDR2 SQIVND (reference sequence). This CDR3 is built from 16 residues. With V trimmed by 4 bases and J by 7 bases, 11 bases remained unmatched. In DNA, the CDR3 is TGTGCCAGTAGTAACCCGGGACAGGGAACTTGGAACACCATATATTTT. Translated: CASSNPGQGTWNTIYF.

The chain carries TRBV5-1 and TRBJ1-4, with D perhaps TRBD1 (5 bases). This CDR3 is built from 16 residues. The V gene's germline CDR1 is SGHRS and CDR2 YFSETQ. With 3 bases removed from V and 0 bases from J, the gap between germline ends came to 12 bases. CDR3 nucleotides: TGCGCCAGCAGCTCTAGCGGGGGTACAACTAATGAAAAACTGTTTTTT. Residues: CASSSSGGTTNEKLFF.

The chain employs TRBV28 and TRBJ2-3, with D perhaps matching TRBD2 (5 bases). Germline CDR1 and CDR2: MDHEN and SYDVKM. The CDR3 runs to 17 residues. The germline V and J ends were trimmed by 5 bases and 3 bases, with 21 bases remaining between them. As DNA, the CDR3 is TGTGCCAGCAGTGACTACCCCACTGGCGTGGAGACAGATACGCAGTATTTT. This encodes CASSDYPTGVETDTQYF. The full variable domain, rest sourced from reference TRBV28 and TRBJ2-3, is DVKVTQSSRYLVKRTGEKVFLECVQDMDHENMFWYRQDPGLGLRLIYFSYDVKMKEKGDIPEGYSVSREKKERFSLILESASTNQTSMYLCASSDYPTGVETDTQYFGPGTRLTVL.

The rearrangement uses TRBV21-1 and TRBJ1-2. TRBV21-1 is noted as a pseudogene. This CDR3 is 16 amino acids long. CDR3 sequence (DNA): TGTGCCAGCAGCAAAATTCCCGAGCGGTACCTATTTGGCTACACCTTC. Its protein product is CASSKIPERYLFGYTF.

The chain recombines TRBV5-4 with TRBJ1-2, with 8 bases identical to TRBD1. The CDR3 consists of 14 residues. The germline CDR1 and CDR2 sequences are SGHNT and YYREEE (reference sequence). V gave up 3 bases and J gave up 8 bases; unmatched junction bases: 9. The CDR3 DNA reads as TGTGCCAGCAGCTGGGAATCAGGGGGCCGAGGCTACACCTTC. Its protein is CASSWESGGRGYTF.

This chain links TRBV7-9 with TRBJ1-3; a possible D gene is TRBD1 (5 bases). Trimming cost V 6 bases and J 7 bases, with 7 bases left between them. Germline assignment: CDR1 SEHNR and CDR2 FQNEAQ (reference sequence). The CDR3 spans 11 residues. In DNA, the CDR3 is TGTGCCAGCAGGGAGGGGAACACCATATATTTT. It translates to CASREGNTIYF.

The chain employs TRBV2 and TRBJ1-5, with TRBD1 identical over 9 bases. The V gene end was trimmed by 2 bases and the J gene end by 4 bases; junction bases not matched to a gene: 6. This CDR3 comprises 16 residues. Germline-derived CDR1 and CDR2 are SNHLY and FYNNEI. The CDR3 bases are TGTGCCAGCAGTGAACTGACAGGGGGACGGAATCAGCCCCAGCATTTT. This encodes CASSELTGGRNQPQHF.

The chain has TRBV7-9 and TRBJ2-4, with D maybe TRBD2 (6 bases). With 1 base removed from V and 8 bases from J, the gap between germline ends came to 12 bases. CDR1 SEHNR and CDR2 FQNEAQ come from the germline V gene (reference sequence). CDR3 length: 14 amino acids. CDR3 loop: CASSLGAREDIQYF. As DNA, the CDR3 is TGTGCCAGCAGCTTAGGTGCCAGGGAGGACATTCAGTACTTC.

The chain carries TRBV5-5 and TRBJ2-4; D is possibly TRBD2 (6 bases). The CDR3 extends over 13 amino acids. Per the germline V gene, CDR1 is SGHKS and CDR2 is YYEKEE (reference sequence). V lost 3 bases, J lost 8 bases, and 12 bases lay in between. The chain's CDR3 is CASSSWTGDIQYF. The DNA for the CDR3 is TGTGCCAGCAGCTCCTGGACGGGGGACATTCAGTACTTC.

The chain couples TRBV27 to TRBJ2-2, with no clear D. The V gene's germline CDR1 is MNHEY and CDR2 SMNVEV (reference sequence). With 5 bases removed from V and 4 bases from J, the gap between germline ends came to 5 bases. The CDR3 is 12 residues long. For the CDR3, the DNA is TGTGCCAGCAGTCATTTCACCGGGGAGCTGTTTTTT. Translated: CASSHFTGELFF.

The chain links TRBV2 to TRBJ1-6; TRBD1 matches 9 bases. The CDR3 extends over 16 amino acids. J lost 6 bases, V lost 5 bases, and 8 bases had no gene match. Germline-derived CDR1 and CDR2 are SNHLY and FYNNEI. CDR3 sequence (DNA): TGTGCCAGCAGTTTACAGGGGGCAGGAGCTAATTCACCCCTCCACTTT. Translating it yields CASSLQGAGANSPLHF.